The sequence of this TCR beta chain was determined in a study of cytomegalovirus exposure and HLA in healthy donors. Study-level findings and limits: Overall, roughly 160 TCR beta chains were annotated as cytomegalovirus-associated. Despite most TCR sequences being rare, some public TCRs occurred in many donors.

Germline lookup yields CDR1 LNHDA and CDR2 SQIVND (reference sequence). The CDR3 is made up of 16 amino acids. With 5 bases removed from V and 8 bases from J, the gap between germline ends came to 21 bases. To note about this clone: Its cognate antigen is unknown.

The donors were part of the validation cohort of 120 subjects. That cohort was separate from the first cohort, which comprised under 700 subjects. Libraries were prepared by immunoSEQ multiplex PCR; TCRdb keeps only in-frame clonotypes and omits some of them. In the table there are 250,000 to 350,000 clones, more than 75% of which are singletons. The sample was PBMCs. The origin of this receptor is a woman under 30 in good health and CMV-seronegative. The chain uses TRBV19 and TRBJ1-4; possible D gene TRBD1, 5 bases. In DNA form, the CDR3 reads TGTGCCAGTAGTCTCGGACAACGGACTATAAGCGAAAAACTGTTTTTT. It translates to CASSLGQRTISEKLFF.